The clone carrying this TCR beta chain was seen repeatedly, ten times or more. Germline V lookup: CDR1 SGHAT, CDR2 FQNNGV. The CDR3 contains 16 residues. V was trimmed by 0 bases and J by 3 bases, leaving 12 bases between them. Amplification of ligated cDNA took four PCR rounds with SP2 and nested alpha and beta constant primers. TCRdb re-called the UMI-ligation and nested PCR reads with MiXCR, one entry per CDR3 protein. Of under 25,000 distinct CDR3 sequences detected, about 6% appear once; the ten largest clones hold 6.2%. The data originate from a study of naive and memory T cell subsets. As for treatment: skin biopsy from PPD injection site in Mantoux-positive individual. A UMI-containing oligonucleotide was joined by 3' ligation to the TCR cDNA template.

The V call is TRBV11-2, the J call TRBJ2-1; D is uncertain. This receptor was taken from an adult in good health. The starting material was skin, obtained from a tuberculin skin test site. CDR3 in DNA: TGTGCCAGCAGCTTAGAAACCCCGACATACTACAATGAGCAGTTCTTC. Encoded protein: CASSLETPTYYNEQFF.